This T cell receptor beta chain was obtained from a study of resident and recirculating memory T cells in vitiligo. The germline CDR1 and CDR2 sequences are SGHDT and YYEEEE. V gave up 2 bases and J gave up 2 bases, with 10 bases separating them. The CDR3 spans 15 residues. No change in lesions over the prior 6 months defined stable disease. Confetti depigmentation, marking active vitiligo, was absent in these patients. Whole-study findings and limits: Different lesions suggested infiltration by different T cell clones. No unique dominant TCR clone was found in vitiligo lesions.

The data were produced by immunoSEQ multiplex PCR, yet TCRdb's version contains in-frame clones alone and is incomplete. The data show around 70,000 clones, approximately 90% seen once. As for this clone: Its antigen is undetermined.

The chain recombines TRBV5-6 with TRBJ1-4; a possible D gene is TRBD1 (6 bases). Sequenced: blood. The sequence was obtained from a male donor with vitiligo. CDR3 in DNA: TGTGCCAGCAGCTTCGATGGACAGACTAATGAAAAACTGTTTTTT. Translated, it gives CASSFDGQTNEKLFF.